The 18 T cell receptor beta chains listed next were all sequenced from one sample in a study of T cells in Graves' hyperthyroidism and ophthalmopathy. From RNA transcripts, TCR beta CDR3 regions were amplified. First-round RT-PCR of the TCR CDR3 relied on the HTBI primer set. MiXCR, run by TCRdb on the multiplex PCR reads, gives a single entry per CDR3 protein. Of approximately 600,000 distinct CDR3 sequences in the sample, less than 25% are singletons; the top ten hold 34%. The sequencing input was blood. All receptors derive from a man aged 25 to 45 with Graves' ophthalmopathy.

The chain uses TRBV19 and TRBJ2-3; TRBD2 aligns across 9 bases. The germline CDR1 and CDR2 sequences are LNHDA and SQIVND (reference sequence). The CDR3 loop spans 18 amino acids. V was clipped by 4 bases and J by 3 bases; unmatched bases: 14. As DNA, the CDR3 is TGTGCCAGTAGTAACAAGCGGGAGGATATCCCGGGAACAGATACGCAGTATTTT. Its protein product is CASSNKREDIPGTDTQYF.

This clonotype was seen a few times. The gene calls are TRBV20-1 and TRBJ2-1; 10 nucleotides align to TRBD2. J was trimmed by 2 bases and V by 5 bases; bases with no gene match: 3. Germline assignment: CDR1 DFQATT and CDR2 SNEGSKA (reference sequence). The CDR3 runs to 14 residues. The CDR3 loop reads CSAFTSGAYNEQFF. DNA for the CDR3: TGCAGTGCTTTTACTAGCGGGGCCTACAATGAGCAGTTCTTC.

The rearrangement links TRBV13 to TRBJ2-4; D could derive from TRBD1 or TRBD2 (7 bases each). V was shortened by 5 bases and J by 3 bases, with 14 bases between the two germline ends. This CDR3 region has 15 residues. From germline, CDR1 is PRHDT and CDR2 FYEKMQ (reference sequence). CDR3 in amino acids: CASSGQGGGKNIQYF. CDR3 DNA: TGTGCCAGCAGCGGCCAGGGGGGGGGCAAAAACATTCAGTACTTC. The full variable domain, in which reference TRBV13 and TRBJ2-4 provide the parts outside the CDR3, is AAGVIQSPRHLIKEKRETATLKCYPIPRHDTVYWYQQGPGQDPQFLISFYEKMQSDKGSIPDRFSAQQFSDYHSELNMSSLELGDSALYFCASSGQGGGKNIQYFGAGTRLSVL.

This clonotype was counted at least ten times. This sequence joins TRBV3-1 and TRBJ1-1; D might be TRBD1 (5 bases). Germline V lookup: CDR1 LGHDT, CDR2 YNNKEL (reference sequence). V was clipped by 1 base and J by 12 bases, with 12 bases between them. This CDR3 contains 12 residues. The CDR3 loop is CASSQARGGTFF. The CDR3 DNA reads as TGTGCCAGCAGCCAAGCTCGGGGGGGAACTTTCTTT.

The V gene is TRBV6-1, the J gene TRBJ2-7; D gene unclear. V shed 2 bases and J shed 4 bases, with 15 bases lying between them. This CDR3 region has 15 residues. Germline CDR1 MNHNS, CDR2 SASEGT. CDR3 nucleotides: TGTGCCAGCAGTGAACCCGACGGCGACTGGTACGAGCAGTACTTC. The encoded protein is CASSEPDGDWYEQYF.

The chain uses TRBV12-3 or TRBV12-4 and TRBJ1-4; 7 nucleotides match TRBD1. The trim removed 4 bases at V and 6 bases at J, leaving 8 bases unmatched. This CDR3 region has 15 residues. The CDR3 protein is CASSSRTGGYEKLFF. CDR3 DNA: TGTGCCAGCAGTTCCCGGACAGGAGGCTATGAAAAACTGTTTTTT.

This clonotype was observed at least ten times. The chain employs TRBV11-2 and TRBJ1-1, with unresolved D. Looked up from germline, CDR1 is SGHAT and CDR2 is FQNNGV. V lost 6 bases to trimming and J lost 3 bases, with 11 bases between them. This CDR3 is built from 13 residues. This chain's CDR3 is CASRDLGDTEAFF. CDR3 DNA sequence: TGTGCCAGCAGGGATCTTGGAGACACTGAAGCTTTCTTT.

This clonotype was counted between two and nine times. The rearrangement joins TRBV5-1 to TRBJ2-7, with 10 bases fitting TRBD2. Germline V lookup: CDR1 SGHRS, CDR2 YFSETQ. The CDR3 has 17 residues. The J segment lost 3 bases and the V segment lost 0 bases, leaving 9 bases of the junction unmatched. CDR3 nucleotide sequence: TGCGCCAGCAGCTTGGCTAGCGGGAGCATGAGGGACTACGAGCAGTACTTC. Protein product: CASSLASGSMRDYEQYF. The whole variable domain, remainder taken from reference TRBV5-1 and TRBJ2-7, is KAGVTQTPRYLIKTRGQQVTLSCSPISGHRSVSWYQQTPGQGLQFLFEYFSETQRNKGNFPGRFSGRQFSNSRSEMNVSTLELGDSALYLCASSLASGSMRDYEQYFGPGTRLTVT.

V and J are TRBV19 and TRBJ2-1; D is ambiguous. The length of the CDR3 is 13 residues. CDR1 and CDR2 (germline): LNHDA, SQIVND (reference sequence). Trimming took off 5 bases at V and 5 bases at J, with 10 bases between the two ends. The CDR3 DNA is TGTGCCAGTAGTCCCGCGATTGACAATGAGCAGTTCTTC. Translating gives CASSPAIDNEQFF.

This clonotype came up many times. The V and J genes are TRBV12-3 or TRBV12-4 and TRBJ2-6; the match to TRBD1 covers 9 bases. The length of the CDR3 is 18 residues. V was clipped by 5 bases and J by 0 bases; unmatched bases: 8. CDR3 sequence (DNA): TGTGCCAGCAGTCTGCGACCGGGACAGGGCTCTGGGGCCAACGTCCTGACTTTC. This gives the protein CASSLRPGQGSGANVLTF.

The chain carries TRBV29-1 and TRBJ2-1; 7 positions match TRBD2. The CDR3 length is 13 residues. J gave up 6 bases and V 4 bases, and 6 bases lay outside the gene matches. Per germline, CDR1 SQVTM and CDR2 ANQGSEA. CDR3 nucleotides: TGCAGCGTTGTTGCGGGAGATTTCAATGAGCAGTTCTTC. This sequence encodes CSVVAGDFNEQFF.

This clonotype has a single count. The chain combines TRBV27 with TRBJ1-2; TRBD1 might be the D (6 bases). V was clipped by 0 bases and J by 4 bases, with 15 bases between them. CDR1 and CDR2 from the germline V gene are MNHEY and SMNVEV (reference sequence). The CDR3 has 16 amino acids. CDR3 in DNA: TGTGCCAGCAGTTTATCGGCCGGTAGGGGGAGCTATGGCTACACCTTC. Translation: CASSLSAGRGSYGYTF.

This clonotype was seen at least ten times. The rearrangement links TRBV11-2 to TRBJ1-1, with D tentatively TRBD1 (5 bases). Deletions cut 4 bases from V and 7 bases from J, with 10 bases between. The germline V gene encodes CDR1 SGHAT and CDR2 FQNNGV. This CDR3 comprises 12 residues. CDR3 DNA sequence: TGTGCCAGCAGCTCCCAGGGTGTTGAAGCTTTCTTT. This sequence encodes CASSSQGVEAFF.

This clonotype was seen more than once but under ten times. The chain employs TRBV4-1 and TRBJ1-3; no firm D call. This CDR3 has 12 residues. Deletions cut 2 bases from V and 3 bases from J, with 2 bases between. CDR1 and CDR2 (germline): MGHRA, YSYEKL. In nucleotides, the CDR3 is TGCGCCAGCAGCCAACTTGGAAACACCATATATTTT. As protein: CASSQLGNTIYF.

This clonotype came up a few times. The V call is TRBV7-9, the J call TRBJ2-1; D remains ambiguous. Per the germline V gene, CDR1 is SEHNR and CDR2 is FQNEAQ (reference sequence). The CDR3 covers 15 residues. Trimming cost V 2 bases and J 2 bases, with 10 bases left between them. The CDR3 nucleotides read TGTGCCAGCAGCTTAAACGGGTGGGCCTACAATGAGCAGTTCTTC. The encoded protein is CASSLNGWAYNEQFF.

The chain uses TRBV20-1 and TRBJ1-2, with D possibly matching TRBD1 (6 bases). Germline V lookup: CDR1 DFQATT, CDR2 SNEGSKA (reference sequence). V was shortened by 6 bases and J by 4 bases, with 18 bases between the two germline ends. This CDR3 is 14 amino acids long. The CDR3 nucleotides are TGCAGTGCACATAGGACAGATAGCGTCTATGGCTACACCTTC. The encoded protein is CSAHRTDSVYGYTF.

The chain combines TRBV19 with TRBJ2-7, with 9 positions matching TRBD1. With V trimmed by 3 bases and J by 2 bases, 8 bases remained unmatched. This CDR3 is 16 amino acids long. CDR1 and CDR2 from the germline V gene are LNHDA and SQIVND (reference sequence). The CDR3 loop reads CASSIDGTGSPYEQYF. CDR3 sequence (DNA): TGTGCCAGTAGTATTGACGGGACAGGGAGCCCCTACGAGCAGTACTTC.

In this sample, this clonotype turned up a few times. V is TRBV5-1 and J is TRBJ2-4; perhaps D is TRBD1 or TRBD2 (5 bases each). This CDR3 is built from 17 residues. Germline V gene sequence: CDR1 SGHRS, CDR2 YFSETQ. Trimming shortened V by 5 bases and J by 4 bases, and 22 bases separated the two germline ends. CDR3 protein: CASRNGDEGPWKNIQYF. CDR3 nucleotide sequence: TGCGCCAGCAGGAATGGGGACGAAGGTCCATGGAAAAACATTCAGTACTTC.